The 2 T cell receptor beta chains reported below all come from one sample, sequenced in a study of blood T cell repertoires in COVID-19. Sequencing used immunoSEQ multiplex PCR; TCRdb keeps in-frame clones, though not all of them. The sample holds around 77,000 clones; around 85% are singletons and the top ten take approximately 4.8%. The sequencing input was peripheral blood. Receptor source: a man at least 80 years old with acute or convalescent COVID-19.

The gene calls are TRBV7-9 and TRBJ2-6; no reliable D call. The CDR3 spans 16 residues. The V gene lost 4 bases and the J gene lost 4 bases, with 14 bases spanning the gap. Germline V gene sequence: CDR1 SEHNR, CDR2 FQNEAQ (reference sequence). CDR3 in DNA: TGTGCCAGCAGCTCCCCCTTTTGGGCCGGGGCCAACGTCCTGACTTTC. Translation: CASSSPFWAGANVLTF. The entire variable domain, with the rest obtained from reference TRBV7-9 and TRBJ2-6, is as follows: DTGVSQNPRHKITKRGQNVTFRCDPISEHNRLYWYRQTLGQGPEFLTYFQNEAQLEKSRLLSDRFSAERPKGSFSTLEIQRTEQGDSAMYLCASSSPFWAGANVLTFGAGSRLTVL.

The gene calls are TRBV4-3 and TRBJ2-3; unclear D gene. The CDR3 totals 18 residues. From germline, CDR1 is LGHNA and CDR2 YSLEER. V gave up 0 bases and J gave up 4 bases, with 20 bases separating them. Here the CDR3 DNA reads TGCGCCAGCAGCCAAGATACCTACGGGTTGGGTCGCCCAGATACGCAGTATTTT. Encoded protein: CASSQDTYGLGRPDTQYF.